The present T cell receptor (beta chain) was sequenced within a study of blood T cell repertoires in COVID-19. Study-wide context: The samples span acute and convalescent COVID-19 from the United States, Italy and Spain. PBMCs, B-cell-depleted T cells, or T cells provided the cDNA or gDNA that made up the material.

Methods used by the authors: Reference gene primer amplification gave nucleated cell count estimates. TCRdb keeps only in-frame clones here, not all; method: immunoSEQ multiplex PCR. The V and J calls and the clone size are those of that table, but D and trimming were determined from the DNA. Of about 180,000 clones listed, roughly nine tenths were seen once; the top ten hold about 1.9%. The sample consisted of peripheral blood. This receptor was taken from a man younger than 35 who had recovered from COVID-19.

CDR3 DNA sequence: TGTGCCAGCAGCCCAAGACAGAACTATGGCTACACCTTC. It codes for CASSPRQNYGYTF. The J gene is TRBJ1-2, the V gene TRBV7-8; maybe TRBD1 (5 bases). V lost 5 bases and J lost 2, with 9 bases in between. The CDR3 covers 13 residues. CDR1 and CDR2 from the germline V gene are SGHVS and FQNEAQ.